The T cell receptor beta chain described here comes from a study of CD4+ T cells in melanoma. Study-level findings and limits: A reported correlation linked neoantigen-specific CD4+ T cells to CD8+, macrophage and B cell function. In melanoma, neoantigen-specific CD4+ T cells reportedly differed in differentiation state.

About this clone itself: The antigen is undetermined.

Sequencing used immunoSEQ multiplex PCR; TCRdb keeps in-frame clones, though not all of them. The sample lists 90,000 to 130,000 clones, approximately 92% occurring once. Trimming at V came to 5 bases and at J to 3 bases, leaving 21 bases not matched to a gene. CDR1 and CDR2 (germline): SGHVS, FQNEAQ. The CDR3 length is 20 residues. The TCR originated in a human donor with melanoma. The chain joins TRBV7-8 to TRBJ1-5; 8 bases align to TRBD1. The sequenced material came from peripheral blood. The CDR3 DNA is TGTGCCAGCAGCGGAGAACCCGGTAGGACAGGGTTACTTCTCAATCAGCCCCAGCATTTT. Its protein product is CASSGEPGRTGLLLNQPQHF.